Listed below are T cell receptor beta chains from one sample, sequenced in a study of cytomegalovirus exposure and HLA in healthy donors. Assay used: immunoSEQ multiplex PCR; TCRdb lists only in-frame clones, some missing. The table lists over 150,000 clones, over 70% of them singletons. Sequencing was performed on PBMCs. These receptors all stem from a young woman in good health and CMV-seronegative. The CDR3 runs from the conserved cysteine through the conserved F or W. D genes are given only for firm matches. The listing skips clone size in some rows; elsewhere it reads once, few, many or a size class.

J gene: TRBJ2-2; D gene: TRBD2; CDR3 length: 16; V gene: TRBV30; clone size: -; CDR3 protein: CAWSAAGAAATGELFF; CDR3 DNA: TGTGCCTGGAGTGCAGCGGGGGCGGCGGCCACCGGGGAGCTGTTTTTT
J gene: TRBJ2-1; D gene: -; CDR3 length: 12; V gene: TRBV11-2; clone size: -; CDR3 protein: CASSSTGNEQFF; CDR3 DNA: TGTGCCAGCAGCTCTACAGGGAATGAGCAGTTCTTC
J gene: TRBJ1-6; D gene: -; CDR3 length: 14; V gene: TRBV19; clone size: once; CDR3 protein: CASRQSSYNSPLHF; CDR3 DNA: TGTGCCAGTAGACAAAGCTCCTATAATTCACCCCTCCACTTT
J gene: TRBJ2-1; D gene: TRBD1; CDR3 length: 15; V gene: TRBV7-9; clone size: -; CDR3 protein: CASRPGTVSYNEQFF; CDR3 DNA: TGTGCCAGCAGACCCGGGACAGTCTCCTACAATGAGCAGTTCTTC
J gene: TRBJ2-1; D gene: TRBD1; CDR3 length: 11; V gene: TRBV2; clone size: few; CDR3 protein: CASGRQGEQFF; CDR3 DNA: TGTGCCAGCGGAAGACAGGGGGAGCAGTTCTTC
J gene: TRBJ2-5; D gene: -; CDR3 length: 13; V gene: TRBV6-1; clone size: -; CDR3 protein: CASSEALRETQYF; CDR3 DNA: TGTGCCAGCAGTGAAGCGCTTCGGGAGACCCAGTACTTC
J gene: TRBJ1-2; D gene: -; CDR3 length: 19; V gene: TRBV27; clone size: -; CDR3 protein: CASSGSGRAGFLANYGYTF; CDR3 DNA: -
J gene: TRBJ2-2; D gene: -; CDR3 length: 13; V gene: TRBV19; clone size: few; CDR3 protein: CASRVPNTGELFF; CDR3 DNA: TGTGCCAGCCGGGTCCCGAACACCGGGGAGCTGTTTTTT
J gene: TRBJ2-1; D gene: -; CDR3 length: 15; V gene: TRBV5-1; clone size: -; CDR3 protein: CASRGGAGSYNEQFF; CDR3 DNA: TGCGCCAGCAGGGGAGGAGCGGGCTCCTACAATGAGCAGTTCTTC
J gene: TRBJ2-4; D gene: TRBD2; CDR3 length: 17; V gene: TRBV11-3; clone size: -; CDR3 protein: CASSSRLAARGKNSQYF; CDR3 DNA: TGTGCCAGCAGCTCAAGACTAGCGGCAAGGGGCAAAAACAGTCAGTACTTC
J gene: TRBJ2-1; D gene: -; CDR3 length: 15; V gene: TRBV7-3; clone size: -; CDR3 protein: CASSSNSGLYNEQFF; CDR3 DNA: TGTGCCAGCAGCTCAAATAGCGGCCTCTACAATGAGCAGTTCTTC
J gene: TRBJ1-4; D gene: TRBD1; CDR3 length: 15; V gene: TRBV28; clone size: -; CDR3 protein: CASSQGAYTNEKLFF; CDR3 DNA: TGTGCCAGCAGCCAGGGGGCTTATACTAATGAAAAACTGTTTTTT
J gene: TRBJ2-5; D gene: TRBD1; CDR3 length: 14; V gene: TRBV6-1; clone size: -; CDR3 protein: CASGTGGDQETQYF; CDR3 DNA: TGTGCCAGCGGGACAGGGGGGGACCAAGAGACCCAGTACTTC
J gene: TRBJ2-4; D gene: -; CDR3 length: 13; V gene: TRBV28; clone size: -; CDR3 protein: CATKLEDKNIQYF; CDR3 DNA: TGTGCCACCAAGTTAGAAGACAAAAACATTCAGTACTTC
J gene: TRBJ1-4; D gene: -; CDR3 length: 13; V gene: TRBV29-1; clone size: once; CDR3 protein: CSVGGRGFEKLFF; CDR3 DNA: TGCAGCGTTGGTGGCCGCGGGTTTGAAAAACTGTTTTTT
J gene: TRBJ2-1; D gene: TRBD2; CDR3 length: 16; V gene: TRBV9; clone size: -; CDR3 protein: CASSPRSGSSYNEQFF; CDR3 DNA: TGTGCCAGCAGCCCCCGTAGCGGGAGCTCCTACAATGAGCAGTTCTTC
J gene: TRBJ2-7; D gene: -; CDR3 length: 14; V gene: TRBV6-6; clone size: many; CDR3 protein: CASSYSRGFYEQYF; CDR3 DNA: TGTGCCAGCAGTTACTCGAGGGGGTTCTACGAGCAGTACTTC
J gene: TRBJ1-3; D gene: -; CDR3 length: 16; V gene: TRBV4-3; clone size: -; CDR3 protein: CASSQDIRGSGNTIYF; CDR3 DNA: TGCGCCAGCAGCCAAGATATTCGAGGGTCTGGAAACACCATATATTTT
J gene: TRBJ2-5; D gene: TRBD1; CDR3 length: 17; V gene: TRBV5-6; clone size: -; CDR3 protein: CASSQGKGQGVEETQYF; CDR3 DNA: TGTGCCAGCAGCCAAGGCAAGGGACAGGGGGTCGAAGAGACCCAGTACTTC
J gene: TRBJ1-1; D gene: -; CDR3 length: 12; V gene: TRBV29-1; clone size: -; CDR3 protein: CSVSGTITEAFF; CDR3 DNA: TGCAGCGTTTCCGGGACTATCACTGAAGCTTTCTTT
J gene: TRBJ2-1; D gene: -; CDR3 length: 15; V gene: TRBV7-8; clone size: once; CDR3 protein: CASSLGSGVVNEQFF; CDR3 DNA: TGTGCCAGCAGCTTAGGGTCAGGGGTGGTCAATGAGCAGTTCTTC
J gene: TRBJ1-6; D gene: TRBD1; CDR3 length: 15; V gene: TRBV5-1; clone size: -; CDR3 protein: CASSFGTAYNSPLHF; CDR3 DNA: TGCGCCAGCAGCTTCGGGACAGCCTATAATTCACCCCTCCACTTT
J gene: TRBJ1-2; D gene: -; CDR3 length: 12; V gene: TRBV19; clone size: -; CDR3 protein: CASSMYGESYTF; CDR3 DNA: TGTGCCAGTAGTATGTACGGGGAAAGCTACACCTTC
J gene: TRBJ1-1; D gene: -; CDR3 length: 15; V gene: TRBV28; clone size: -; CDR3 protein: CASSSSQAGNTEAFF; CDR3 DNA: TGTGCCAGCAGTTCCTCTCAGGCCGGGAACACTGAAGCTTTCTTT
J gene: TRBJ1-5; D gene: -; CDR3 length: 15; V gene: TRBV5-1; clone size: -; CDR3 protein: CASSSLGSSNQPQHF; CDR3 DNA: TGCGCCAGCAGCTCCCTAGGTTCTAGCAATCAGCCCCAGCATTTT
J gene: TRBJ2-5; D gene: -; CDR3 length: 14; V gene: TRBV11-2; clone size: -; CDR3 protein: CASTLSGLQETQYF; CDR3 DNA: TGTGCCAGCACCTTATCAGGACTGCAAGAGACCCAGTACTTC
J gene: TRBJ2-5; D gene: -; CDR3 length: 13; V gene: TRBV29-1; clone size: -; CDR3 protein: CSVARTVEETQYF; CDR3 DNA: TGCAGCGTTGCTAGGACAGTAGAAGAGACCCAGTACTTC
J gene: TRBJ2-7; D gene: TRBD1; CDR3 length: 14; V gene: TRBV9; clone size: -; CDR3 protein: CASSAGDSSYEQYF; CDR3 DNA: TGTGCCAGCAGCGCCGGGGACAGCTCCTACGAGCAGTACTTC
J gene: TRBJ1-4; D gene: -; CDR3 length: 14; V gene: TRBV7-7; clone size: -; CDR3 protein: CASSPDSGGEKLFF; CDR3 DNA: TGTGCTAGCAGCCCAGATTCGGGGGGTGAAAAACTGTTTTTT
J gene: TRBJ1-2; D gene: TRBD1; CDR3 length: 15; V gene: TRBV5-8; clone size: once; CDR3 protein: CASSRTGGAFHGYTF; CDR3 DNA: TGTGCCAGCAGCAGAACAGGGGGCGCTTTCCATGGCTACACCTTC
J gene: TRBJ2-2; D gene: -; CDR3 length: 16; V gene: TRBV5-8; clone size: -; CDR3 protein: CASNSRVWRYTGELFF; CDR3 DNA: TGTGCCAGCAACTCCAGGGTTTGGAGATACACCGGGGAGCTGTTTTTT
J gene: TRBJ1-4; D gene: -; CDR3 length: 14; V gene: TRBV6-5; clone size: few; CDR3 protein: CASSYLQGNEKLFF; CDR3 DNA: TGTGCCAGCAGTTACCTACAGGGAAATGAAAAACTGTTTTTT
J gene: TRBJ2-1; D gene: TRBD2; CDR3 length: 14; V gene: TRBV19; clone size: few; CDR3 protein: CASSNDPGLLEQFF; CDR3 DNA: TGTGCCAGTAGTAACGACCCGGGACTACTTGAGCAGTTCTTC
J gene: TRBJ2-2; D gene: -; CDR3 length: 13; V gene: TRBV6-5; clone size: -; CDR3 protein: CASTRTPAGELFF; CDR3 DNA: TGTGCCAGCACCAGGACACCCGCCGGGGAGCTGTTTTTT
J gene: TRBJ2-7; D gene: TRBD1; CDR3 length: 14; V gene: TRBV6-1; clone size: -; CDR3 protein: CASSFRDREHEQYF; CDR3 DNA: TGTGCCAGCAGTTTCCGGGACAGGGAGCACGAGCAGTACTTC
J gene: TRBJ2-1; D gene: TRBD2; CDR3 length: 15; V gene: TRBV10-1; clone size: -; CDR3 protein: CASSAALASYNEQFF; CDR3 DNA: TGCGCCAGCAGCGCGGCACTAGCGTCCTACAATGAGCAGTTCTTC
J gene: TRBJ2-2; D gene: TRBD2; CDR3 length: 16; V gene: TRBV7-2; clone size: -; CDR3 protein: CASSSGLVRNTGELFF; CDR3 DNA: TGTGCCAGCAGCTCCGGACTAGTTCGGAACACCGGGGAGCTGTTTTTT
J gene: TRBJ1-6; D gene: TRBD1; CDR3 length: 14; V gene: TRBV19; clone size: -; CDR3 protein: CASISTGDRAPLHF; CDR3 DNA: TGTGCCAGTATCTCGACAGGGGATAGGGCACCCCTCCACTTT
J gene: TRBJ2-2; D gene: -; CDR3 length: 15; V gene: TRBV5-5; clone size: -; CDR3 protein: CASSLGTQSGGELFF; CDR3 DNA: TGTGCCAGCAGCTTAGGTACTCAGAGCGGCGGGGAGCTGTTTTTT
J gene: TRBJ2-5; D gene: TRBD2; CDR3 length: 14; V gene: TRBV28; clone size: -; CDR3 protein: CATKKSGAQETQYF; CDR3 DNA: TGTGCCACCAAAAAAAGCGGGGCCCAAGAGACCCAGTACTTC
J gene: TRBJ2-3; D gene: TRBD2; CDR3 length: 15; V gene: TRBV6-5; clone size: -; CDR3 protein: CASIVAGGSTDTQYF; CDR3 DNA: TGTGCCAGCATCGTTGCGGGGGGGAGCACAGATACGCAGTATTTT
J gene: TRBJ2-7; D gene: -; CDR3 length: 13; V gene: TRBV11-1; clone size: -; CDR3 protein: CASSLYNSYEQYF; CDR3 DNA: TGTGCCAGCAGCTTGTACAACTCCTACGAGCAGTACTTC
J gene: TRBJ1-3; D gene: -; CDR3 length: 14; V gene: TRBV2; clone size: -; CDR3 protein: CASKEQGSGNTIYF; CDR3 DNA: TGTGCCAGCAAAGAACAGGGCTCTGGAAACACCATATATTTT